The clone carrying this T cell receptor (beta chain) was observed once. Study processing details: Amplification from reference gene primers served as the basis for estimated nucleated cell counts. The assay was immunoSEQ multiplex PCR, and TCRdb's table has in-frame clones only and misses some. The D gene and trimming were derived from the DNA, and the V and J assignments and clone size from that table. This table holds fewer than 600,000 clones, roughly nine tenths found once. This entry is derived from a study of blood T cell repertoires in COVID-19. Study overall: T cells, B-cell-depleted T cells, or PBMCs supplied cDNA or gDNA.

This TCR was sampled from a man aged 18 to 35 with COVID-19, enrolled during active disease. Sequencing was carried out using peripheral blood.

CDR3 protein: CASSQGAGGAYNSPLHF. The CDR3 coding sequence is TGCGCCAGCAGCCAAGGGGCAGGGGGCGCCTATAATTCACCCCTCCACTTT. The chain combines TRBV4-1 with TRBJ1-6, with 8 bases that match TRBD1. The V gene end was trimmed by 1 base and the J gene end by 2 bases; junction bases not matched to a gene: 4. The CDR3 covers 17 residues. CDR1 MGHRA and CDR2 YSYEKL come from the germline V gene.